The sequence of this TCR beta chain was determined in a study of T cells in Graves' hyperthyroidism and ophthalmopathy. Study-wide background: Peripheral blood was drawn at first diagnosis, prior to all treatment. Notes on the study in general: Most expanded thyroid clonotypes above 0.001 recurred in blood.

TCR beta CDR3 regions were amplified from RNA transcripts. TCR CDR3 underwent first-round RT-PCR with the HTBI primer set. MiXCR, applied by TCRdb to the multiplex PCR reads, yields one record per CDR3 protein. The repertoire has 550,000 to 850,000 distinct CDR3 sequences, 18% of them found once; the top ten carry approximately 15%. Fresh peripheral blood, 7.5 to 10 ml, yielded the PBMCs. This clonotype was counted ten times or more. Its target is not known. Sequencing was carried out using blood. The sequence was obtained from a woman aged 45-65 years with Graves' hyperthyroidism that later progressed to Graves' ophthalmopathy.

The CDR3 protein is CASSQETVPTGELFF. The CDR3 DNA reads as TGTGCCAGCAGCCAAGAGACAGTCCCCACCGGGGAGCTGTTTTTT. The chain has TRBV3-1 and TRBJ2-2; a weak D match, TRBD1 (5 bases). Deletions cut 0 bases from V and 4 bases from J, with 9 bases between. This CDR3 has 15 residues. Germline CDR1 and CDR2: LGHDT and YNNKEL (reference sequence).